This is a list of T cell receptor beta chains from one sample in a study of OX40 agonist ivuxolimab in advanced cancers. TCRdb's copy holds only in-frame clones and misses some; the assay was immunoSEQ multiplex PCR. Of some 11,000 clones listed, about nine tenths are singletons. The source was CD4+ or CD8+ T cells sorted from blood, collected in a trial of the OX40 agonist ivuxolimab. These receptors all come from an adult with an advanced solid tumor such as melanoma, head and neck, liver or kidney cancer. Each CDR3 is given with its conserved first and last residue. The D gene is left open where the match is weak. Where a row states a size, it is once, few, many or the class of an expanded clone; other rows omit it.

clone size	D gene	V gene	J gene	CDR3 protein	CDR3 DNA
-	TRBD2	TRBV9	TRBJ2-1	CASSAEGLAGYNEQFF	TGTGCCAGCAGCGCGGAGGGACTAGCGGGTTACAATGAGCAGTTCTTC
-	-	TRBV30	TRBJ1-1	CAWYARAGREAFF	TGTGCCTGGTACGCGCGGGCGGGGAGGGAAGCTTTCTTT
-	TRBD1	TRBV30	TRBJ2-7	CASSRQGRSYEQYF	TGTGCCTCCTCGCGACAGGGCCGCTCCTACGAGCAGTACTTC
-	-	TRBV9	TRBJ2-1	CASSPAGRQTYNEQFF	TGTGCCAGCAGCCCGGCTGGAAGACAAACCTACAATGAGCAGTTCTTC
-	TRBD2	TRBV11-1	TRBJ2-7	CASSFSELAEDPPYEQYF	TGTGCCAGCAGCTTTTCCGAACTAGCGGAAGATCCCCCCTACGAGCAGTACTTC
once	TRBD1	TRBV13	TRBJ2-7	CASSSGQGLHEQYF	TGTGCCAGCAGCTCGGGACAGGGGCTCCACGAGCAGTACTTC
-	-	TRBV28	TRBJ2-3	CASSSPGKGTDTQYF	TGTGCCAGCAGTTCCCCCGGCAAGGGCACAGATACGCAGTATTTT
few	-	TRBV28	TRBJ2-4	CASSGAGVKNIQYF	TGTGCCAGCAGTGGGGCAGGGGTCAAAAACATTCAGTACTTC
-	TRBD1	TRBV29-1	TRBJ2-7	CSVGQGVREQYF	TGCAGCGTAGGACAGGGGGTGAGGGAGCAGTACTTC
-	-	TRBV29-1	TRBJ2-2	CSVRGGLTGELFF	TGCAGCGTCAGGGGTGGCCTCACCGGGGAGCTGTTTTTT
-	-	TRBV6-1	TRBJ2-1	CASRPGPEPINEQFF	TGTGCCAGCAGGCCCGGGCCAGAACCCATCAATGAGCAGTTCTTC
-	TRBD1	TRBV9	TRBJ2-7	CASSVVGDRANEQYF	TGTGCCAGCAGCGTAGTAGGGGACAGGGCCAACGAGCAGTACTTC
-	-	TRBV27	TRBJ1-6	CASSLIRGPLHF	TGTGCCAGCAGTTTAATCCGTGGACCCCTCCACTTT
-	-	TRBV28	TRBJ1-2	CASSLWGDGYTF	TGTGCCAGCAGTTTATGGGGGGACGGCTACACCTTC
-	TRBD2	TRBV5-4	TRBJ2-7	CASSPKLAGAYEQYF	TGTGCCAGCAGCCCGAAACTAGCGGGAGCCTACGAGCAGTACTTC
-	TRBD1	TRBV10-2	TRBJ2-7	CAIRTGTYEQYF	TGCGCCATCCGGACAGGGACCTACGAGCAGTACTTC
-	TRBD1	TRBV30	TRBJ2-7	CAWATGTGSYEQYF	TGTGCCTGGGCCACCGGGACAGGATCCTACGAGCAGTACTTC
-	TRBD1	TRBV6-1	TRBJ1-5	CASRTGMNQPQHF	TGTGCCAGCAGGACAGGGATGAATCAGCCCCAGCATTTT
-	TRBD1	TRBV6-5	TRBJ1-5	CASSYGQAWGPQHF	TGTGCCAGCAGTTACGGACAGGCTTGGGGGCCCCAGCATTTT
-	-	TRBV12-5	TRBJ1-6	CASLTAGSPLHF	TGTGCTAGTTTAACAGCGGGATCACCCCTCCACTTT
-	TRBD2	TRBV7-9	TRBJ2-7	CASSPKLAGAYEQYF	TGTGCCAGCAGCCCGAAACTAGCGGGAGCCTACGAGCAGTACTTC
-	-	TRBV2	TRBJ1-5	CASSEAPGLGAQHF	TGTGCCAGCAGTGAAGCTCCAGGACTAGGGGCCCAGCATTTT
few	-	TRBV7-9	TRBJ2-7	CASSMDYEQYF	TGTGCCAGCAGCATGGATTACGAGCAGTACTTC
-	-	TRBV7-6	TRBJ2-5	CASSFRLGETQYF	TGTGCCAGCAGCTTCCGGTTGGGAGAGACCCAGTACTTC
-	TRBD2	TRBV10-3	TRBJ2-2	CAISELLAGGPGELFF	TGTGCCATCAGTGAGTTGCTAGCGGGAGGGCCCGGGGAGCTGTTTTTT